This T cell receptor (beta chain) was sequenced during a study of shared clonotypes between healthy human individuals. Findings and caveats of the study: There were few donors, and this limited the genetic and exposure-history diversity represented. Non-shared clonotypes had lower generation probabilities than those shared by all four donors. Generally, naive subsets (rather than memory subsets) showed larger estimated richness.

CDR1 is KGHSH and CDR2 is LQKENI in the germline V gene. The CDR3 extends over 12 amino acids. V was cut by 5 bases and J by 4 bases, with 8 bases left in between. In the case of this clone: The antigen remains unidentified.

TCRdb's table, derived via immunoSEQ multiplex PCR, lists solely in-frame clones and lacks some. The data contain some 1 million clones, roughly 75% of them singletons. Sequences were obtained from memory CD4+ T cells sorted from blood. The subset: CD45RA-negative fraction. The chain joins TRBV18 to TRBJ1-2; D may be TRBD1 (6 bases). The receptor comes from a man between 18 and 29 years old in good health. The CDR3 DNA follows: TGTGCCAGCTCATCGGACAGCTATGGCTACACCTTC. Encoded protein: CASSSDSYGYTF.